The 7 T cell receptor beta chains below were found in one sample sequenced in a study of neurological immune-mediated disorders. TCRdb passed the 5' RACE reads through MiXCR, listing each CDR3 protein once. The repertoire holds tens of thousands of distinct CDR3 sequences, with 4.5% as singletons. Sequenced: PBMCs. The origin of the receptors is a woman aged 60-75 years with multiple sclerosis.

This clonotype has only a few counts. A junction end diverges from the germline sequence, so it may reflect a read error. This chain joins TRBV20-1 and TRBJ1-5, with D possibly TRBD1 on 5 matching bases. This CDR3 has 14 amino acids. Germline CDR1 reads DFQATT; CDR2 reads SNEGSKA (reference sequence). The CDR3 DNA follows: TGCAGTGCTAGCGGTCAGGGCCACAATCAGCCCCAGAATTTT. It codes for CSASGQGHNQPQNF.

This clonotype was picked up many times. The gene calls are TRBV29-1 and TRBJ2-1; possibly TRBD1 for D (6 bases). The germline V and J ends were trimmed by 7 bases and 2 bases, with 15 bases remaining between them. This CDR3 is built from 14 residues. The germline gives CDR1 SQVTM, CDR2 ANQGSEA. CDR3 loop: CSGHSGEAYNEQFF. The CDR3 DNA reads as TGCAGCGGGCACTCAGGGGAAGCCTACAATGAGCAGTTCTTC.

This clonotype was counted ten times or more. This chain links TRBV5-1 with TRBJ2-7; either TRBD1 or TRBD2 may fit D (5 bases each). V was trimmed by 6 bases and J by 9 bases, leaving 16 bases between them. CDR3 length: 12 amino acids. Germline loops: CDR1 SGHRS, CDR2 YFSETQ. CDR3 sequence: CASIGDGVVQYF. As DNA, the CDR3 is TGCGCCAGCATAGGGGACGGCGTGGTGCAGTACTTC.

This clonotype was recorded at least ten times. This chain uses TRBV12-3 or TRBV12-4 with TRBJ2-1; a weak D match, TRBD2 (6 bases). CDR3 length equals 13 residues. V lost 8 bases to trimming and J lost 1 base, with 9 bases between them. Here the CDR3 DNA reads TGTGCCAGCCGGGCGGGGTCCTACAATGAGCAGTTCTTC. It is translated as CASRAGSYNEQFF.

This clonotype was counted ten times or more. CDR3 DNA sequence: TGTGCCAGCAGTGAAGCTTTTGCTGTCGGGCTTACAGATACGCAGTATTTT. Its protein product is CASSEAFAVGLTDTQYF. V is TRBV6-1 and J is TRBJ2-3; D not certain. This CDR3 is built from 17 residues. Trimming took 0 bases from V and 3 from J, leaving 16 bases between them. Germline V CDR1 and CDR2: MNHNS, SASEGT.

This clonotype came up many times. The chain has TRBV24-1 and TRBJ2-1; D unresolved. CDR3 length: 14 amino acids. Deletions cut 4 bases from V and 4 bases from J, with 10 bases between. The germline CDR1 and CDR2 sequences are KGHDR and SFDVKD. CDR3 loop: CATSDQGPYNEQFF. The CDR3 coding sequence is TGTGCCACCAGTGACCAAGGCCCATACAATGAGCAGTTCTTC.

This clonotype was found a few times. J is TRBJ1-5 and V is TRBV7-2; D may be TRBD1 (6 bases). The germline V gene has CDR1 SGHTA and CDR2 FQGNSA. The germline V and J ends were trimmed by 6 bases and 6 bases, with 15 bases remaining between them. CDR3 length: 14 amino acids. The CDR3 is CASRPAGGGQPQHF. Here the CDR3 DNA reads TGTGCCAGCAGACCGGCGGGGGGCGGTCAGCCCCAGCATTTT.